The clone carrying this TCR beta chain was seen a handful of times. Losses at the gene ends were 5 bases for V and 7 bases for J; bases not matched to a gene: 8. Germline lookup yields CDR1 MDHEN and CDR2 SYDVKM. CDR3 length: 14 residues. The data stem from a study of T cells in Graves' hyperthyroidism and ophthalmopathy. Study information: Peripheral blood sampling occurred at initial diagnosis, before any treatment.

Hyperthyroidism in the patients, aged 18 to 65, was newly diagnosed and under 2 months in duration. Diagnoses used clinical symptoms, serum thyroxine and TRAb, thyroid ultrasound and orbital computed tomography. What was amplified from RNA transcripts were TCR beta CDR3 regions. In the first-round RT-PCR of the TCR CDR3, the HTBI primer set was used. TCRdb itself ran the multiplex PCR reads through MiXCR, one entry per CDR3 protein. The sample shows some 620,000 distinct CDR3 sequences, roughly 17% of them seen only once. The sequenced sample was blood. The receptor was derived from a woman aged 30 to 39 with Graves' hyperthyroidism. The chain has TRBV28 and TRBJ1-5, with 7 bases matching TRBD1. As DNA, the CDR3 is TGTGCCAGCAGTCGTACAGGGGCCACCCAGCCCCAGCATTTT. Its protein product is CASSRTGATQPQHF.